A single sample gave rise to the 27 T cell receptor beta chains below, sequenced in a study of cytomegalovirus exposure and HLA in healthy donors. 60 Vbeta and 13 Jbeta primers were used in PCR. Assay used: immunoSEQ multiplex PCR; TCRdb lists only in-frame clones, some missing. The table has approximately 85,000 clones, about three fifths seen once. Input material: PBMCs. The receptor set was obtained from a woman aged 25 to 45 in good health and CMV-seropositive.

The chain couples TRBV5-8 to TRBJ2-5, with 8 bases that match TRBD1. The J call may be incorrect, as the DNA end agrees better with TRBJ2-7. CDR1 and CDR2 from the germline V gene are SGHTS and YDEGEE. The CDR3 spans 14 residues. This CDR3 is CASSLYRGSYEQYF. The CDR3 region has the DNA TGTGCCAGCAGCTTGTACAGGGGGTCATACGAGCAGTACTTC.

The chain links TRBV7-8 to TRBJ2-5, with 9 bases identical to TRBD2. The CDR3 covers 15 residues. V shed 5 bases and J 5 bases; nucleotides not matched to a gene: 9. CDR1 is SGHVS and CDR2 is FQNEAQ in the germline V gene. The CDR3 DNA reads TGTGCCAGCAGCCCACTGGGACTAGCATGGGAGACCCAGTACTTC. Its protein product is CASSPLGLAWETQYF.

This clone showed up just a few times. The chain employs TRBV7-2 and TRBJ2-1, with 7 positions matching TRBD2. The CDR3 totals 15 residues. Germline V lookup: CDR1 SGHTA, CDR2 FQGNSA. V gave up 5 bases and J gave up 1 base; unmatched junction bases: 5. CDR3: CASSRTSESYNEQFF. CDR3 sequence (DNA): TGTGCCAGCAGCCGAACTAGCGAATCCTACAATGAGCAGTTCTTC.

The chain is built from TRBV9 and TRBJ2-5, with 15 nucleotides matching TRBD2. J gave up 4 bases and V 1 base, and 8 bases lay outside the gene matches. This CDR3 comprises 18 residues. Germline assignment: CDR1 SGDLS and CDR2 YYNGEE. The CDR3 region has the DNA TGTGCCAGCAGCGTAACGACGGGACTAGCGGGGGGAAGAGAGACCCAGTACTTC. Translation gives CASSVTTGLAGGRETQYF.

The chain employs TRBV4-3 and TRBJ2-3; 11 bases match TRBD2. The CDR3 has 15 residues. Germline CDR1 is LGHNA and CDR2 is YSLEER. Trimming removed 5 bases from V and 6 bases from J; junction bases left unmatched: 7. Here the CDR3 reads CASSNSGGAVDTQYF. In DNA form, the CDR3 reads TGCGCCAGCAGCAATAGCGGGGGGGCCGTGGATACGCAGTATTTT.

The CDR3 loop reads CASSNHADMTYEQYF. The CDR3 DNA reads as TGTGCCAGCAGCAATCATGCTGACATGACCTACGAGCAGTACTTC. This chain connects TRBV9 to TRBJ2-7; no clear D gene. CDR3 length equals 15 residues. Germline V gene sequence: CDR1 SGDLS, CDR2 YYNGEE. Trimming pared 4 bases from V and 2 bases from J, leaving 16 bases between.

The chain combines TRBV5-6 with TRBJ2-7; 12 bases line up with TRBD2. The CDR3 has 16 amino acids. V dropped 4 bases and J dropped 2; count of bases not matched to a gene: 7. The germline V gene encodes CDR1 SGHDT and CDR2 YYEEEE. CDR3 sequence (DNA): TGTGCCAGCAGCCTAACTAGCGGGGGGCCTACCTACGAGCAGTACTTC. It is translated as CASSLTSGGPTYEQYF.

This sequence joins TRBV29-1 and TRBJ2-1; D is uncertain. The CDR3 loop spans 16 amino acids. The germline V gene encodes CDR1 SQVTM and CDR2 ANQGSEA. The V gene lost 7 bases and the J gene lost 0 bases, with 19 bases spanning the gap. This chain's CDR3 is CSAAPPASSSYNEQFF. The DNA of the CDR3 is TGCAGCGCCGCCCCTCCAGCGTCTAGCTCCTACAATGAGCAGTTCTTC.

A word on this clone: At one boundary the junction diverges from the germline segment, which might be a read error. The sample contains more than one DNA sequence encoding this CDR3. The genes are TRBV6-6 and TRBJ2-7; D is undetermined. CDR1 is MNHNY and CDR2 is SVGAGI in the germline V gene (reference sequence). The CDR3 loop spans 13 amino acids. This CDR3 reads CASRHRDSNEQYF. In nucleotides, the CDR3 is TGCGCCAGCAGACACAGAGATTCAAACGAGCAGTACTTC.

V and J are TRBV4-3 and TRBJ1-2; TRBD1 aligns across 9 bases. This CDR3 region has 15 residues. CDR1 LGHNA and CDR2 YSLEER come from the germline V gene. V dropped 2 bases and J dropped 3; count of bases not matched to a gene: 4. In nucleotides, the CDR3 is TGCGCCAGCAGCCAATCCCGGGACAGGGACTATGGCTACACCTTC. It translates to CASSQSRDRDYGYTF.

The J gene is TRBJ1-5, the V gene TRBV7-9; perhaps TRBD1 as D (5 bases). CDR3 size: 13 residues. Germline values: CDR1 SEHNR, CDR2 FQNEAQ (reference sequence). V gave up 2 bases and J gave up 11 bases, with 13 bases separating them. DNA of the CDR3: TGTGCCAGCAGCTTAATGAACGGGGGGACCCAGCATTTT. Protein product: CASSLMNGGTQHF.

In its sample, this clone was seen a few times. This chain connects TRBV19 to TRBJ1-6; no definite D call. Germline CDR1 reads LNHDA; CDR2 reads SQIVND (reference sequence). V was shortened by 6 bases and J by 10 bases, with 25 bases between the two germline ends. This CDR3 is 17 amino acids long. The CDR3 here is CASRIDSGGFEGSPLHF. The CDR3 nucleotides read TGTGCCAGTAGGATCGACTCCGGCGGGTTCGAGGGCTCACCCCTCCACTTT.

The V gene is TRBV28, the J gene TRBJ1-6; 9 positions agree with TRBD1. Germline assignment: CDR1 MDHEN and CDR2 SYDVKM. Trimming cost V 6 bases and J 14 bases; bases outside gene matches: 11. There are 14 residues in the CDR3. CDR3 DNA: TGTGCCAGCAGGACAGGGGGGACAGTTATGACCCTCCACTTT. Its protein product is CASRTGGTVMTLHF.

This clone was picked up one time. This chain joins TRBV9 and TRBJ2-2; D is perhaps TRBD2 (7 bases). The V gene's germline CDR1 is SGDLS and CDR2 YYNGEE. The V end lost 2 bases, the J end lost 4 bases, and 12 bases lay between the germline ends. CDR3 length: 15 amino acids. The CDR3 nucleotides read TGTGCCAGCAGCGTTGGGGGGGCGGGCACCGGGGAGCTGTTTTTT. It specifies CASSVGGAGTGELFF.

J is TRBJ1-2 and V is TRBV19; D is possibly TRBD1 (5 bases). The CDR3 loop spans 17 amino acids. From germline, CDR1 is LNHDA and CDR2 SQIVND (reference sequence). Trimming removed 4 bases from V and 5 bases from J, with 23 bases in between. The CDR3 DNA reads as TGTGCCAGTAGTAACGGCCAGGGCCCGCTCGATCGATATGGCTACACCTTC. It codes for CASSNGQGPLDRYGYTF.

Comment on this clone: A read error may produce the germline difference seen at one junction end. J is TRBJ1-1 and V is TRBV6-5; 7 bases map to TRBD1. This CDR3 is 12 amino acids long. In germline, CDR1 is MNHEY, CDR2 SVGAGI. This CDR3 is CATSAGGTEAFF. DNA for the CDR3: TGTGCCACCAGTGCAGGGGGGACTGAAGCTTTCTTT.

The gene calls are TRBV7-3 and TRBJ2-2, with D maybe TRBD2 (6 bases). V lost 1 base and J lost 8, with 17 bases in between. The CDR3 covers 16 residues. Germline CDR1 and CDR2: SGHTA and FQGTGA. The CDR3 coding sequence is TGTGCCAGCAGCTTAAATGTTGTGGGAGGCCTTGGGGAGCTGTTTTTT. This sequence encodes CASSLNVVGGLGELFF.

This sequence joins TRBV19 and TRBJ2-4, with TRBD1 matching 8 bases. V lost 1 base to trimming and J lost 6 bases; unmatched junction nucleotides: 8. Germline V gene lookup returns CDR1 LNHDA and CDR2 SQIVND (reference sequence). CDR3 length: 16 amino acids. The CDR3 nucleotides read TGTGCCAGTAGTATAGTTACAGGGGGGTTACGAAACATTCAGTACTTC. It encodes CASSIVTGGLRNIQYF.

This clone was seen a handful of times. Here the CDR3 reads CASSVSGTVETQYF. The CDR3 DNA reads as TGTGCCAGCAGCGTTTCGGGTACGGTAGAGACCCAGTACTTC. This sequence joins TRBV9 and TRBJ2-5, with D uncertain. CDR1 is SGDLS, CDR2 YYNGEE, per germline. V shed 2 bases and J shed 4 bases, with 12 bases lying between them. This CDR3 comprises 14 residues.

The V and J genes are TRBV28 and TRBJ2-1; 8 nucleotides agree with TRBD1. Germline-derived CDR1 and CDR2 are MDHEN and SYDVKM. V lost 5 bases, J lost 9 bases, and 12 bases stayed unmatched. The CDR3 covers 15 residues. The CDR3 reads CASSLSVQGAREQFF. The CDR3 DNA is TGTGCCAGCAGTCTGTCGGTGCAGGGGGCGCGTGAGCAGTTCTTC.

The rearrangement links TRBV29-1 to TRBJ2-7, with 10 bases lining up with TRBD1. In germline, CDR1 is SQVTM, CDR2 ANQGSEA. Losses at the gene ends were 7 bases for V and 5 bases for J; bases not matched to a gene: 5. CDR3 length equals 12 residues. CDR3 nucleotides: TGCAGCGGCAAGACAGGGGGCGACGAGCAGTACTTC. It specifies CSGKTGGDEQYF.

The gene calls are TRBV11-2 and TRBJ1-1; D ambiguous. V dropped 5 bases and J dropped 2 bases, with 12 bases sitting between them. CDR3 length equals 14 residues. Germline CDR1 reads SGHAT; CDR2 reads FQNNGV. CDR3 sequence reads: CASSLREVNTEAFF. In nucleotides, the CDR3 is TGTGCCAGCAGCCTACGTGAGGTTAACACTGAAGCTTTCTTT.

This rearrangement joins TRBV19 to TRBJ1-5; 9 bases map to TRBD1. Trimming removed 8 bases from V and 4 bases from J; junction bases left unmatched: 15. Germline CDR1 is LNHDA and CDR2 is SQIVND (reference sequence). The CDR3 is made up of 17 amino acids. This CDR3 reads CASGDRAWLSLNQPQHF. The CDR3 DNA sequence: TGTGCCAGTGGGGACAGGGCTTGGCTCTCTCTGAATCAGCCCCAGCATTTT.

A few counts support this clone. The chain combines TRBV7-3 with TRBJ2-7; 8 bases match TRBD1. V lost 5 bases and J lost 5; bases outside the gene matches: 5. The CDR3 runs to 13 residues. The germline V gene encodes CDR1 SGHTA and CDR2 FQGTGA. The CDR3 coding sequence is TGTGCCAGCAGCGGATCGACAGGGGACGAGCAGTACTTC. As protein: CASSGSTGDEQYF.

This chain's CDR3 is CASSRREDNYGYTF. In nucleotides, the CDR3 is TGTGCCAGCTCTCGGCGGGAGGACAACTATGGCTACACCTTC. The chain uses TRBV18 and TRBJ1-2; D call uncertain. V was trimmed by 6 bases and J by 2 bases, leaving 13 bases between them. Germline V CDR1 and CDR2: KGHSH, LQKENI. The CDR3 runs to 14 residues.

This clone was counted a few times. The V gene is TRBV9, the J gene TRBJ2-7; no firm D call. Germline CDR1 reads SGDLS; CDR2 reads YYNGEE. Deletions cut 0 bases from V and 2 bases from J, with 6 bases between. This CDR3 has 13 residues. CDR3 nucleotides: TGTGCCAGCAGCGTAGGATCAGCCTACGAGCAGTACTTC. It yields the protein CASSVGSAYEQYF.

The V and J genes are TRBV5-6 and TRBJ1-2; D not resolved. The CDR3 spans 16 residues. The germline V and J ends were trimmed by 4 bases and 4 bases, with 20 bases remaining between them. Germline V CDR1 and CDR2: SGHDT, YYEEEE. CDR3: CASSRSGGYNFYGYTF. CDR3 coding DNA: TGTGCCAGCAGCCGTTCGGGTGGGTACAACTTCTATGGCTACACCTTC.